This is a list of T cell receptor beta chains from one sample in a study of T cells in Graves' hyperthyroidism and ophthalmopathy. TCRdb recomputed calls from the multiplex PCR reads with MiXCR, one row per CDR3 protein. The sample has about 410,000 distinct CDR3 sequences, approximately 15% seen once. Sequencing used blood. All receptors come from a man aged 18 to 35 with Graves' ophthalmopathy. CDR3s include the opening cysteine and the closing phenylalanine or tryptophan. Fields, in order: V gene, clone size, D gene, J gene, CDR3 DNA, CDR3 protein. The D gene is left open where the match is weak. The size of a clone is reported for some rows only, either as once, few or many, or as a class for expanded clones.

V gene: TRBV3-1
clone size: -
D gene: -
J gene: TRBJ1-3
CDR3 DNA: TGTGCCAGCAGCCCTCGGGATGGCCAGCACTCTGGAAACACCATATATTTT
CDR3 protein: CASSPRDGQHSGNTIYF

V gene: TRBV24-1
clone size: -
D gene: TRBD1
J gene: TRBJ2-7
CDR3 DNA: TGTGCCACCAGTGATTTGTGGGGGACAGGGTGGAACGAGCAGTACTTC
CDR3 protein: CATSDLWGTGWNEQYF

V gene: TRBV7-3
clone size: few
D gene: TRBD1
J gene: TRBJ2-2
CDR3 DNA: TGTGCCAGCAGCTTAATCGGGACAGGGAACACCGGGGAGCTGTTTTTT
CDR3 protein: CASSLIGTGNTGELFF

V gene: TRBV27
clone size: few
D gene: TRBD2
J gene: TRBJ2-7
CDR3 DNA: TGTGCCAGCAGTTTCGGGGGGGCCCTCTACGAGCAGTACTTC
CDR3 protein: CASSFGGALYEQYF

V gene: TRBV20-1
clone size: many
D gene: TRBD2
J gene: TRBJ2-5
CDR3 DNA: TGCAGTGCCCCCCTGACTAGCGGGGGGCGGGAGACCCAGTACTTC
CDR3 protein: CSAPLTSGGRETQYF

V gene: TRBV14
clone size: -
D gene: TRBD2
J gene: TRBJ2-7
CDR3 DNA: TGTGCCAGCAGCCCACTAGCGGGGGGGCCCGAGCAGTACTTC
CDR3 protein: CASSPLAGGPEQYF

V gene: TRBV9
clone size: -
D gene: -
J gene: TRBJ2-5
CDR3 DNA: TGTGCCAGCAGCGTAGAGGGAACCCAAGAGGCCCAGTACTTC
CDR3 protein: CASSVEGTQEAQYF

V gene: TRBV20-1
clone size: many
D gene: TRBD1
J gene: TRBJ1-3
CDR3 DNA: TGCAGTGCTATGACAGGGGCTGGAAACACCATATATTTT
CDR3 protein: CSAMTGAGNTIYF

V gene: TRBV27
clone size: many
D gene: -
J gene: TRBJ2-3
CDR3 DNA: TGTGCCAGCAGTTTATTAGGTGCGAAGGGTTACACAGATACGCAGTATTTT
CDR3 protein: CASSLLGAKGYTDTQYF

V gene: TRBV20-1
clone size: many
D gene: TRBD2
J gene: TRBJ2-1
CDR3 DNA: TGCAGTGCTAGCGGGTGGCTAGCGGGAGCTGCGATTCTCCTACGGAGTGAGCAGTTCTTC
CDR3 protein: CSASGWLAGAAILLRSEQFF

V gene: TRBV6-5
clone size: many
D gene: TRBD2
J gene: TRBJ2-7
CDR3 DNA: TGTGCCAGCAGTTACTCGGCGGGGGGCATCTACGAGCAGTACTTC
CDR3 protein: CASSYSAGGIYEQYF

V gene: TRBV27
clone size: many
D gene: TRBD2
J gene: TRBJ2-5
CDR3 DNA: TGTGCCAGCAGTTCAAGCGGGAGTGGCGAGACCCAGTACTTC
CDR3 protein: CASSSSGSGETQYF

V gene: TRBV5-5
clone size: few
D gene: TRBD1
J gene: TRBJ2-1
CDR3 DNA: TGTGCCAGCAGCTCCCGGACAGGGCAAGGCAATGAGCAGTTCTTC
CDR3 protein: CASSSRTGQGNEQFF

V gene: TRBV10-3
clone size: once
D gene: -
J gene: TRBJ1-5
CDR3 DNA: TGTGCCATCAGTGAGTTTCTGGGTAATCAGCCCCAGCATTTT
CDR3 protein: CAISEFLGNQPQHF

V gene: TRBV6-1
clone size: many
D gene: TRBD2
J gene: TRBJ2-7
CDR3 DNA: TGTGCCAGCAGTCCCGGACTAGCGGAGCTCCACGAGCAGTACTTC
CDR3 protein: CASSPGLAELHEQYF

V gene: TRBV2
clone size: many
D gene: -
J gene: TRBJ2-1
CDR3 DNA: TGTGCCAGCAGTGCCGGGGGCTGGGATGAGCAGTTCTTC
CDR3 protein: CASSAGGWDEQFF

V gene: TRBV12-5
clone size: many
D gene: TRBD1
J gene: TRBJ2-3
CDR3 DNA: TGTGCTAGTGGTCCCGGACAGGGAAGCACAGATACGCAGTATTTT
CDR3 protein: CASGPGQGSTDTQYF

V gene: TRBV30
clone size: -
D gene: -
J gene: TRBJ1-1
CDR3 DNA: TGTGCCTGGAGTCCCCACGAGCGAGAAGCTTTCTTT
CDR3 protein: CAWSPHEREAFF

V gene: TRBV4-1
clone size: many
D gene: TRBD2
J gene: TRBJ2-7
CDR3 DNA: TGCGCCAGCAGCCAACACCTAGCGGGGGGCTTCACCTCCTACGAGCAGTACTTC
CDR3 protein: CASSQHLAGGFTSYEQYF

V gene: TRBV2
clone size: many
D gene: TRBD2
J gene: TRBJ2-2
CDR3 DNA: TGTGCCATGCAGCGGGAGTTAGTTGGCGGGGAGCTGTTTTTT
CDR3 protein: CAMQRELVGGELFF

V gene: TRBV19
clone size: -
D gene: TRBD1
J gene: TRBJ2-2
CDR3 DNA: TGTGCCAGTGACGCTGGACAGGGAATTTTTCCCGGGGAGCTGTTTTTT
CDR3 protein: CASDAGQGIFPGELFF

V gene: TRBV3-1
clone size: many
D gene: TRBD1
J gene: TRBJ1-2
CDR3 DNA: TGTGCCAGCAGCCAGGACCGACAGGGCGCTAGAACCTTC
CDR3 protein: CASSQDRQGARTF

V gene: TRBV5-1
clone size: few
D gene: TRBD2
J gene: TRBJ2-7
CDR3 DNA: TGCGCCAGCAGCTTGGGTTACGGGGGGGTCTACGAGCAGTACTTC
CDR3 protein: CASSLGYGGVYEQYF

V gene: TRBV20-1
clone size: many
D gene: -
J gene: TRBJ2-1
CDR3 DNA: TGCAGTGCTGCCCTTCCTAGCGATGAGCAGTTCTTC
CDR3 protein: CSAALPSDEQFF

V gene: TRBV7-2
clone size: many
D gene: -
J gene: TRBJ2-5
CDR3 DNA: TGTGCCAGCAGCCCCCGAGGGGTTCGACAGTTAGAGACCCAGTACTTC
CDR3 protein: CASSPRGVRQLETQYF

V gene: TRBV10-3
clone size: -
D gene: TRBD2
J gene: TRBJ2-3
CDR3 DNA: TGTGCCATCAGTTCCGGGACTAGCGGGATTACAGATACGCAGTATTTT
CDR3 protein: CAISSGTSGITDTQYF

V gene: TRBV4-1
clone size: few
D gene: -
J gene: TRBJ1-1
CDR3 DNA: TGCGCCAGCAGCCAAGTTACGCCGAACACTGAAGCTTTCTTT
CDR3 protein: CASSQVTPNTEAFF

V gene: TRBV5-1
clone size: many
D gene: TRBD2
J gene: TRBJ2-3
CDR3 DNA: TGCGCCAGCAGCCCCGGACTAGCGGCTAGGGATACGCAGTATTTT
CDR3 protein: CASSPGLAARDTQYF

V gene: TRBV5-4
clone size: -
D gene: -
J gene: TRBJ2-7
CDR3 DNA: TGTGCCAGCAGCTTGAAGGGACTGACCTACGAGCAGTACTTC
CDR3 protein: CASSLKGLTYEQYF

V gene: TRBV7-9
clone size: many
D gene: TRBD2
J gene: TRBJ2-1
CDR3 DNA: TGTGCCAGCAGCCACCGGACTAGCGGGAGTAGCAATGAGCAGTTCTTC
CDR3 protein: CASSHRTSGSSNEQFF

V gene: TRBV12-3/TRBV12-4
clone size: many
D gene: -
J gene: TRBJ2-5
CDR3 DNA: TGTGCCAGCAGTCCGACCCAAAATGTGGGGACCCAGTACTTC
CDR3 protein: CASSPTQNVGTQYF

V gene: TRBV12-5
clone size: -
D gene: TRBD1
J gene: TRBJ2-1
CDR3 DNA: TGTGCTAGTGGTCTGGGGACAGGGAGCTCCTACAATGAGCAGTTCTTC
CDR3 protein: CASGLGTGSSYNEQFF

V gene: TRBV5-1
clone size: many
D gene: -
J gene: TRBJ2-7
CDR3 DNA: TGCGCCAGCAGCTTTGGGAGTAGGTACGAGCAGTACTTC
CDR3 protein: CASSFGSRYEQYF

V gene: TRBV7-2
clone size: -
D gene: TRBD2
J gene: TRBJ2-7
CDR3 DNA: TGTGCCAGCAGGTTAACAGGTCCCGTCCGGGGACTAGCGGGGTACGAGCAGTACTTC
CDR3 protein: CASRLTGPVRGLAGYEQYF

V gene: TRBV15
clone size: few
D gene: -
J gene: TRBJ1-2
CDR3 DNA: TGTGCCACCAGCAGAGATCGGGGGGTGGCTAACTATGGCTACACCTTC
CDR3 protein: CATSRDRGVANYGYTF

V gene: TRBV5-1
clone size: -
D gene: TRBD1
J gene: TRBJ2-5
CDR3 DNA: TGCGCCAGCAGCGTGGGACAGGGAGAGACCCAGTACTTC
CDR3 protein: CASSVGQGETQYF

V gene: TRBV12-3/TRBV12-4
clone size: many
D gene: -
J gene: TRBJ2-2
CDR3 DNA: TGTGCCAGCAGTTTGGGAGACACCGGGGAGCTGTTTTTT
CDR3 protein: CASSLGDTGELFF

V gene: TRBV6-1
clone size: few
D gene: TRBD1
J gene: TRBJ1-5
CDR3 DNA: TGTGCCAGCAGAACGGGACAGGTTTCCAATCAGCCCCAGCATTTT
CDR3 protein: CASRTGQVSNQPQHF

V gene: TRBV10-3
clone size: few
D gene: -
J gene: TRBJ1-1
CDR3 DNA: TGTGCCATCAGGGGAGGGGGGGCCCCGTCAAGCACTGAAGCTTTCTTT
CDR3 protein: CAIRGGGAPSSTEAFF

V gene: TRBV7-9
clone size: many
D gene: -
J gene: TRBJ2-5
CDR3 DNA: TGTGCCAGCAGCTACCCGGGCACTTACCAAGAGACCCAGTACTTC
CDR3 protein: CASSYPGTYQETQYF

V gene: TRBV11-2
clone size: many
D gene: -
J gene: TRBJ1-4
CDR3 DNA: TGTGCCAGCAGCTTAAGCGTCCAGGGCCCGGGCCGTGAAAAACTGTTTTTT
CDR3 protein: CASSLSVQGPGREKLFF

V gene: TRBV5-1
clone size: -
D gene: TRBD2
J gene: TRBJ2-1
CDR3 DNA: TGCGCCAGCAGCTATACTAGCGGGATATACAATGAGCAGTTCTTC
CDR3 protein: CASSYTSGIYNEQFF

V gene: TRBV27
clone size: many
D gene: TRBD1
J gene: TRBJ2-3
CDR3 DNA: TGTGCCAGCAGTTTACTGGGACAGTCCACCCCTAGCACAGATACGCAGTATTTT
CDR3 protein: CASSLLGQSTPSTDTQYF

V gene: TRBV6-6
clone size: many
D gene: -
J gene: TRBJ2-7
CDR3 DNA: TGTGCCAGCAGTTACGGGGAGGCCCCCTACGAGCAGTACTTC
CDR3 protein: CASSYGEAPYEQYF

V gene: TRBV7-8
clone size: many
D gene: TRBD2
J gene: TRBJ2-5
CDR3 DNA: TGTGCCAGCAGCTCAGGACTAGCGGGGGGGCAAGAGACCCAGTACTTC
CDR3 protein: CASSSGLAGGQETQYF

V gene: TRBV3-1
clone size: few
D gene: TRBD2
J gene: TRBJ2-2
CDR3 DNA: TGTGCCAGCAGCTTCCCTCTAGCGGGGAACACCGGGGAGCTGTTTTTT
CDR3 protein: CASSFPLAGNTGELFF

V gene: TRBV5-1
clone size: -
D gene: TRBD1
J gene: TRBJ2-7
CDR3 DNA: TGCGCCAGCAGCGTCGGACAGGGGTCTTACTACGAGCAGTACTTC
CDR3 protein: CASSVGQGSYYEQYF

V gene: TRBV6-4
clone size: -
D gene: -
J gene: TRBJ2-2
CDR3 DNA: TGTGCCAGCAGCTTAACGGCGGAGGCGGGCACCGGGGAGCTGTTTTTT
CDR3 protein: CASSLTAEAGTGELFF

V gene: TRBV4-1
clone size: few
D gene: -
J gene: TRBJ2-2
CDR3 DNA: TGCGCCAGCAGCCAAGTAGTTGGAGAGCTGTTTTTT
CDR3 protein: CASSQVVGELFF

V gene: TRBV6-6
clone size: -
D gene: -
J gene: TRBJ1-1
CDR3 DNA: TGTGCCAGCAGTTACGTAGAGGGGCGCGACCGAGCTTTCTTT
CDR3 protein: CASSYVEGRDRAFF

V gene: TRBV18
clone size: many
D gene: -
J gene: TRBJ2-5
CDR3 DNA: TGTGCCAGCTCACCACCCGTTCGGGAAAACGGTGAAGAGTACTTC
CDR3 protein: CASSPPVRENGEEYF

V gene: TRBV19
clone size: few
D gene: TRBD2
J gene: TRBJ2-7
CDR3 DNA: TGTGCCAGTACGGGGGAGGGCAGCTCCTACGAGCAGTACTTC
CDR3 protein: CASTGEGSSYEQYF

V gene: TRBV11-3
clone size: many
D gene: -
J gene: TRBJ2-1
CDR3 DNA: TGTGCCAGCAGCCGTGAAGGCGGCTACAATGAGCAGTTCTTC
CDR3 protein: CASSREGGYNEQFF

V gene: TRBV30
clone size: many
D gene: -
J gene: TRBJ1-5
CDR3 DNA: TGTGCCTGGAGTGGGATAATAGGGGGCAATCAGCCCCAGCATTTT
CDR3 protein: CAWSGIIGGNQPQHF

V gene: TRBV30
clone size: many
D gene: -
J gene: TRBJ1-2
CDR3 DNA: TGTGCCTGGGGACGGCCTCCTTCAAACTATGGCTACACCTTC
CDR3 protein: CAWGRPPSNYGYTF

V gene: TRBV10-1
clone size: many
D gene: -
J gene: TRBJ2-1
CDR3 DNA: TGCGCCAGCAGCGACGTTCGGGGCAGGGATTACAATGAGCAGTTCTTC
CDR3 protein: CASSDVRGRDYNEQFF

V gene: TRBV27
clone size: many
D gene: -
J gene: TRBJ1-5
CDR3 DNA: TGTGCCAGCAGTTTGGAGGCAGGCCGTAGACAGCCCCAGCATTTT
CDR3 protein: CASSLEAGRRQPQHF

V gene: TRBV20-1
clone size: once
D gene: -
J gene: TRBJ2-7
CDR3 DNA: TGCAGTGCTAGAGATCGACGGGGCGCAGCTCTCGAGCAGTACTTC
CDR3 protein: CSARDRRGAALEQYF

V gene: TRBV5-1
clone size: many
D gene: -
J gene: TRBJ2-7
CDR3 DNA: TGTGCCAGCAGCCAGAGCTCCTACGAGCAGTACTTC
CDR3 protein: CASSQSSYEQYF

V gene: TRBV24-1
clone size: -
D gene: TRBD2
J gene: TRBJ2-5
CDR3 DNA: TGTGCCACCAGTGACGGGACTAGCGGGAGGCGCCAAGAGACCCAGTACTTC
CDR3 protein: CATSDGTSGRRQETQYF